This T cell receptor beta chain originates from a study of blood T cell repertoires in COVID-19. The overall study: The United States, Italy and Spain provided the acute and convalescent COVID-19 samples.

Clones were sequenced by immunoSEQ multiplex PCR, and TCRdb holds only the in-frame ones, with some missing. The sample includes approximately 170,000 clones, 75% to 90% of them seen just once. The V gene's germline CDR1 is LNHDA and CDR2 SQIVND (reference sequence). CDR3 length: 13 residues. V shed 5 bases and J shed 8 bases, with 13 bases lying between them. The V call is TRBV19, the J call TRBJ2-1, with D perhaps matching TRBD2 (6 bases). The TCR comes from a woman in her 70s with COVID-19, enrolled during active disease. Sequenced input: peripheral blood. CDR3: CASSPGRGDEQFF. Here the CDR3 DNA reads TGTGCCAGTAGTCCCGGGAGAGGGGATGAGCAGTTCTTC. Combining the CDR3 with reference TRBV19 and TRBJ2-1 gives the whole variable domain DGGITQSPKYLFRKEGQNVTLSCEQNLNHDAMYWYRQDPGQGLRLIYYSQIVNDFQKGDIAEGYSVSREKKESFPLTVTSAQKNPTAFYLCASSPGRGDEQFFGPGTRLTVL.